This TCR beta chain was documented in a study of T cells in narcolepsy. Of note for this clone: What it binds is not known.

Study outcomes and limitations: Comparing one patient's CSF and blood CD4+ clonotypes highlighted HCRT- and TRIB2-specific autoreactive clonotypes.

Sequenced by immunoSEQ multiplex PCR; TCRdb stores in-frame clones only, minus some. The sample holds tens of thousands of clones, just under 85% seen once. Specimen: CD45RA- memory CD4+ T cells from PBMCs. This TCR came from a human donor with narcolepsy.

CDR3 bases: TGCGCCAGCAGCTGGGACAGGTTCTCCTACGAGCAGTACTTC. Its protein is CASSWDRFSYEQYF. The J gene is TRBJ2-7, the V gene TRBV5-1; 8 nucleotides match TRBD1. With V trimmed by 3 bases and J by 0 bases, 2 bases remained unmatched. This CDR3 comprises 14 residues. Germline-derived CDR1 and CDR2 are SGHRS and YFSETQ.